Shown below are 22 T cell receptor beta chains from a single sample sequenced in a study of tissue T cells after allogeneic stem cell transplantation. Sequencing used immunoSEQ multiplex PCR; TCRdb keeps in-frame clones, though not all of them. This table holds about 22,000 clones, over 60% found once. The sequencing input was spleen. All receptors derive from a female BALB/c mouse in good health. The strain bears MHC haplotype H2-d.

About this clone itself: Genes here carry mouse names. Read coverage stops 1 residue before the CDR3 terminus; the germline J gene supplies the remainder. The chain employs TRBV13-2 and TRBJ2-7; TRBD2 matches at 7 bases. The junction had 3 bases not matched to a gene; V was cut back by 3 bases and J by 0 bases. The CDR3 runs 14 residues. Germline CDR1 NNHNN, CDR2 SYGAGS (reference sequence). The CDR3 here is CASGAGGVSYEQYF. The covered CDR3 bases are TGTGCCAGCGGTGCCGGGGGGGTCTCCTATGAACAGTAC.

This clone showed up just a few times. Mouse gene names and germline throughout. With the read ending 1 residue before the CDR3 end, the germline J gene is used to fill in that end. This chain links TRBV13-1 with TRBJ1-4; possible D gene TRBD1, 6 bases. V gave up 0 bases and J gave up 5 bases, with 11 bases separating them. Per germline, CDR1 NSHNY and CDR2 SYGAGN. This CDR3 contains 15 residues. The CDR3 DNA, read in part, is TGTGCCAGCAGTGATGCCCTGGGACAAAACGAAAGATTATTT. Amino acid sequence: CASSDALGQNERLF. The full CDR3 reads CASSDALGQNERLFF.

Note on this clone: These gene names are mouse names. The read is 1 residue too short to cover the CDR3 end, so that end is filled in from the germline J gene. The V and J genes are TRBV4 and TRBJ1-2; the D is unclear. Trimming took 3 bases from V and 1 from J, leaving 6 bases between them. The CDR3 covers 13 residues. CDR1 and CDR2 from the germline V gene are LGHDT and YNNKQL (reference sequence). CDR3 bases read: TGTGCCAGCAGCTACACAAAAAACTCCGACTACACC. Amino acid sequence: CASSYTKNSDYT. The whole CDR3 protein is CASSYTKNSDYTF. Based on the CDR3 plus reference TRBV4 and TRBJ1-2, the full variable domain is ETAVFQTPNYHVTQVGNEVSFNCKQTLGHDTMYWYKQDSKKLLKIMFSYNNKQLIVNETVPRRFSPQSSDKAHLNLRIKSVEPEDSAVYLCASSYTKNSDYTFGSGTRLLVI.

As concerns this clone: The genes are named according to mouse. The read stops 1 residue short of the end of the CDR3; the missing end is completed from the germline J gene. The V call is TRBV19, the J call TRBJ2-3; D is uncertain. Between the trimmed V and J ends, which lost 0 bases and 0 bases, there was a span of 5 bases. The CDR3 is made up of 14 amino acids. Germline assignment: CDR1 FNHDT and CDR2 SITEND (reference sequence). CDR3 in amino acids: CASSIDSSAETLYF. The CDR3 bases that were read are TGTGCCAGCAGTATAGACAGTAGTGCAGAAACGCTGTAT.

Only a few counts were recorded for this clone. The germline and genes are mouse ones. Read coverage stops 1 residue before the CDR3 terminus; the germline J gene supplies the remainder. The gene calls are TRBV13-1 and TRBJ2-3; tentative D call: TRBD2 (7 bases). The V end lost 0 bases, the J end lost 1 base, and 9 bases lay between the germline ends. The CDR3 totals 15 residues. Germline V gene data show CDR1 as NSHNY and CDR2 as SYGAGN. CDR3 DNA (partial): TGTGCCAGCAGTGATGAGGGGGGCGGTGCAGAAACGCTGTAT. Translating gives CASSDEGGGAETLY. The entire CDR3 is CASSDEGGGAETLYF.

With respect to this clone: Here the gene names and germline are mouse. The DNA ends 1 residue before the CDR3 does, and the rest of the CDR3 is filled in from the germline J gene. The chain joins TRBV13-2 to TRBJ1-1; D is perhaps TRBD1 (5 bases). The CDR3 is 11 residues long. Germline CDR1 NNHNN, CDR2 SYGAGS (reference sequence). V gave up 3 bases and J gave up 8 bases, with 8 bases separating them. The DNA read from the CDR3 is TGTGCCAGCGGTGTAAACAGGGAAGTCTTC. It is translated as CASGVNREVF. The entire CDR3 sequence reads CASGVNREVFF.

This clone showed up just a few times. Germline and genes here are mouse. The CDR3 extends 1 residue past the end of the read, so its final part is completed from the germline J gene. In the same sample, other DNA sequences code for this CDR3. J is TRBJ2-7 and V is TRBV19; D gene unclear. V was clipped by 0 bases and J by 4 bases, with 5 bases between them. The CDR3 is made up of 12 amino acids. Looked up from germline, CDR1 is FNHDT and CDR2 is SITEND (reference sequence). This chain's CDR3 is CASSIGKYEQYF. Incomplete CDR3 DNA: TGTGCCAGCAGTATAGGCAAATATGAACAGTAC.

Comments on this clone: Gene names are the mouse ones. The CDR3 is cut off 1 residue early in the read; its end comes from the germline J gene. The chain carries TRBV29 and TRBJ2-3, with TRBD2 matching 12 bases. The length of the CDR3 is 17 residues. Losses at the gene ends were 2 bases for V and 3 bases for J; bases not matched to a gene: 6. Germline V gene lookup returns CDR1 MSHET and CDR2 SYDVDS. CDR3 DNA, as far as it was read: TGTGCTAGCAGTTTAACAGGACTGGGGGGGGTGGCAGAAACGCTGTAT. The encoded protein is CASSLTGLGGVAETLY. Given in full, the CDR3 is CASSLTGLGGVAETLYF.

In the case of this clone: The germline and genes are mouse ones. The sequence runs out 1 residue before the end of the CDR3; the remainder is reconstructed from the germline J gene. The rearrangement uses TRBV3 and TRBJ2-5; 11 bases map to TRBD2. The CDR3 has 15 amino acids. V trimming: 6 bases; J trimming: 3 bases; junction bases outside the gene matches: 5. The germline V gene encodes CDR1 SNHLY and CDR2 FYNGKV (reference sequence). The CDR3 protein is CASSPDWGGQDTQYF. The covered CDR3 bases are TGTGCCAGCAGTCCCGACTGGGGGGGACAAGACACCCAGTAC. Supplemented by reference TRBV3 and TRBJ2-5, the full variable domain reads GPKVLQIPSHQIIDMGQMVTLNCDPVSNHLYFYWYKQILGQQMEFLVNFYNGKVMEKSKLFKDQFSVERPDGSYFTLKIQPTALEDSAVYFCASSPDWGGQDTQYFGPGTRLLVL.

Notes on this clone: Genes and germline are mouse. The read halts 1 residue ahead of the CDR3 end, with the missing end drawn from the germline J gene. V and J are TRBV19 and TRBJ2-7; D gene uncertain. CDR1 is FNHDT, CDR2 SITEND, per germline (reference sequence). The CDR3 extends over 14 amino acids. Trimming cost V 4 bases and J 0 bases, with 11 bases left between them. CDR3 residues: CASSPGRSSYEQYF. The sequenced CDR3 bases are TGTGCCAGCAGTCCGGGGAGGAGCTCCTATGAACAGTAC.

Of note for this clone: Genes and germline are mouse. The read is 1 residue too short to cover the CDR3 end, so that end is filled in from the germline J gene. V and J are TRBV19 and TRBJ2-5; D may be TRBD1 (6 bases). Germline V gene data show CDR1 as FNHDT and CDR2 as SITEND (reference sequence). The V gene lost 1 base and the J gene lost 2 bases, with 8 bases spanning the gap. The CDR3 runs to 14 residues. Incomplete CDR3 DNA: TGTGCCAGCAGTATAACAGGGTCCCAAGACACCCAGTAC. It codes for CASSITGSQDTQY. The full CDR3 reads CASSITGSQDTQYF.

Worth noting for this clone: Here the gene names and germline are mouse. The observed sequence ends 1 residue before the CDR3 terminus, with the missing tail filled in from the germline J gene. This chain uses TRBV16 with TRBJ2-7; 8 bases are a match to TRBD2. V was clipped by 0 bases and J by 5 bases; unmatched bases: 3. CDR1 and CDR2 (germline): SGHSA, FRNQAP. This CDR3 contains 14 residues. CDR3 protein: CASSLDLGGDEQYF. The part of the CDR3 DNA that was read is TGTGCAAGCAGCTTAGATCTGGGGGGCGATGAACAGTAC.

Details on this clone: Gene names are the mouse ones. The CDR3 end lies 1 residue beyond the end of the read and is filled in from the germline J gene. This chain connects TRBV19 to TRBJ1-1; tentative D call: TRBD1 (6 bases). Looked up from germline, CDR1 is FNHDT and CDR2 is SITEND (reference sequence). V lost 6 bases and J lost 8, with 8 bases in between. This CDR3 is built from 10 residues. The sequenced CDR3 bases are TGTGCCAGCAAAGACAGGGAAGTCTTC. It codes for CASKDREVF. Given in full, the CDR3 is CASKDREVFF. Using reference TRBV19 and TRBJ1-1 for the parts outside the CDR3, the full variable domain is GGIITQTPKFLIGQEGQKLTLKCQQNFNHDTMYWYRQDSGKGLRLIYYSITENDLQKGDLSEGYDASREKKSSFSLTVTSAQKNEMAVFLCASKDREVFFGKGTRLTVV.

Concerning this clone: Gene names denote mouse genes. CDR3 in amino acids: CASSPYNNQAPLF. The DNA read from the CDR3 is TGTGCCAGCAGCCCATATAACAACCAGGCTCCGCTT. The chain has TRBV5 and TRBJ1-5; D remains unclear. With the read ending 1 residue before the CDR3 end, the germline J gene is used to fill in that end. Deletions cut 4 bases from V and 0 bases from J, with 4 bases between. The CDR3 is 13 amino acids. Germline loops: CDR1 LGHNA, CDR2 YNLKQL (reference sequence).

The table lists this clone with a count of one. Germline and genes here are mouse. The read ends 1 residue before the CDR3 terminus; that terminus is restored from the germline J gene. Other nucleotide sequences in the sample specify the same CDR3. The chain uses TRBV1 and TRBJ1-1; tentative D call: TRBD1 (6 bases). The CDR3 consists of 12 residues. The V gene's germline CDR1 is NSQYPW and CDR2 LRSPGD (reference sequence). Trimming stripped 1 base from V and 8 bases from J, with 8 bases between. The CDR3 reads CTCSAGQGEVFF. The CDR3 DNA, read in part, is TGCACCTGCAGTGCAGGTCAGGGGGAAGTCTTC.

This clone was seen a few times. All gene names here are mouse names. The DNA ends 1 residue before the CDR3 does, and the rest of the CDR3 is filled in from the germline J gene. V gene TRBV13-3 combines with J gene TRBJ1-3; D ambiguous. CDR1 is NNHDY and CDR2 is SYVADS in the germline V gene. The CDR3 has 14 residues. Trimming removed 2 bases at V and 0 bases at J, with 6 bases between. CDR3 bases read: TGTGCCAGCAGTGAGACGTATTCTGGAAATACGCTCTAT. It encodes CASSETYSGNTLY. The full CDR3 reads CASSETYSGNTLYF.

About this clone: Gene names refer to mouse genes. The read ends 1 residue before the CDR3 terminus; that terminus is restored from the germline J gene. The chain couples TRBV19 to TRBJ2-5; D tentatively fits TRBD1 or TRBD2 (5 bases each). CDR1 FNHDT and CDR2 SITEND come from the germline V gene (reference sequence). CDR3 length: 13 residues. V was shortened by 3 bases and J by 1 base, with 6 bases between the two germline ends. CDR3 protein: CASSRGYQDTQYF. The sequenced CDR3 bases are TGTGCCAGCAGTAGGGGGTACCAAGACACCCAGTAC.

For this clone: Mouse gene names and germline throughout. From the germline J gene comes the end of the CDR3, since the read stops 1 residue before it. The V and J genes are TRBV2 and TRBJ1-6; D not resolved. TRBJ1-6 is noted as an ORF with a role that remains uncertain. Germline V gives CDR1 LGHNA, CDR2 YSYQKL. V was clipped by 0 bases and J by 6 bases, with 6 bases between them. CDR3 length equals 14 residues. CDR3 sequence: CASSQDQSNSPLYF. The part of the CDR3 DNA that was read is TGTGCCAGCAGCCAAGATCAGAGTAATTCGCCCCTCTAC.

Details on this clone: Germline and genes here are mouse. The missing CDR3 end, 1 residue past where the read stops, is filled in from the germline J gene. The gene calls are TRBV19 and TRBJ2-5; the D gene is possibly TRBD1 (6 bases). The V end was cut by 2 bases, the J end by 6 bases, with 10 bases between. Germline V gene data show CDR1 as FNHDT and CDR2 as SITEND (reference sequence). The CDR3 consists of 13 residues. The CDR3 reads CASSITGRDTQYF. The part of the CDR3 DNA that was read is TGTGCCAGCAGTATCACAGGGAGGGACACCCAGTAC.

Of note for this clone: The germline and genes are mouse ones. The CDR3 end lies 1 residue beyond the end of the read and is filled in from the germline J gene. The chain couples TRBV15 to TRBJ2-7; D remains unclear. The V gene's germline CDR1 is SGHND and CDR2 FRSKSL. Trimming shortened V by 5 bases and J by 2 bases, and 1 base separated the two germline ends. The CDR3 sequence is 10 residues long. CDR3: CASSPYEQYF. The CDR3 bases that were read are TGTGCCAGCAGTCCCTATGAACAGTAC.

A remark on this clone: The genes are named according to mouse. The CDR3 end lies 1 residue beyond the end of the read and is filled in from the germline J gene. The genes are TRBV31 and TRBJ2-4; D is perhaps TRBD2 (5 bases). This CDR3 is 14 amino acids long. V was clipped by 1 base and J by 0 bases, with 8 bases between them. Germline V CDR1 and CDR2: GKSSPN, SITVG. The CDR3: CAWSHGVSQNTLYF. The sequenced CDR3 bases are TGTGCCTGGAGTCATGGGGTTAGTCAAAACACCTTGTAC.

In the case of this clone: Gene names are mouse gene names. The read falls 1 residue short of the CDR3 end, and the missing part is taken from the germline J gene. The chain combines TRBV13-2 with TRBJ1-4, with no clear D. Germline V gene lookup returns CDR1 NNHNN and CDR2 SYGAGS (reference sequence). V shed 5 bases and J shed 4 bases, with 12 bases lying between them. CDR3 length equals 14 residues. CDR3 bases read: TGTGCCAGCGGGGAGCGGGAGGACAACGAAAGATTATTT. Translating gives CASGEREDNERLF. The full CDR3 reads CASGEREDNERLFF.